This is a list of T cell receptor beta chains from one sample in a study of beta chain features in type 1 diabetes. Profiled with immunoSEQ multiplex PCR; TCRdb holds only in-frame clones, not every one. The data show some 52,000 clones, about 40% seen once. The sequencing sample was made of Tregs from blood. The receptor source for this set is a man aged 25-45 years with type 1 diabetes. Both conserved end residues are part of each CDR3. The order of the fields is V gene, J gene, clone size, D gene, CDR3 protein, CDR3 DNA. A D gene is named only where the DNA matches it firmly. Clone size, where shown, is once, few, many, or a class for clones that have expanded.

TRBV11-1,TRBJ2-3,.,TRBD1,CASRRDREFTDTQYF,TGTGCCAGCAGGAGGGACAGGGAATTCACAGATACGCAGTATTTT
TRBV5-1,TRBJ2-5,.,TRBD2,CASSLDGTSMETQYF,TGCGCCAGCAGCTTGGATGGGACTAGCATGGAGACCCAGTACTTC
TRBV19,TRBJ1-2,.,.,CASSLDSYYGYTF,TGTGCCAGTAGTCTCGACAGTTACTATGGCTACACCTTC
TRBV2,TRBJ2-5,.,TRBD1,CASRDWTGGGETQYF,TGTGCCAGCAGAGACTGGACAGGGGGCGGGGAGACCCAGTACTTC
TRBV4-2,TRBJ1-1,.,.,CASSQDRENTEAFF,TGTGCCAGCAGCCAAGACAGGGAGAACACTGAAGCTTTCTTT
TRBV2,TRBJ2-5,.,TRBD2,CATTRTSGSQETQYF,TGTGCCACCACAAGGACTAGCGGATCCCAAGAGACCCAGTACTTC
TRBV7-2,TRBJ2-7,.,TRBD2,CASSMRTSPPYEQYF,TGTGCCAGCAGCATGAGGACTAGTCCCCCCTACGAGCAGTACTTC
TRBV28,TRBJ2-6,few,.,CASSFGGVESGANVLTF,TGTGCCAGCAGTTTTGGAGGGGTAGAATCTGGGGCCAACGTCCTGACTTTC
TRBV6-6,TRBJ2-6,few,.,CASSLRSGANVLTF,TGTGCCAGCAGCCTGAGGTCTGGGGCCAACGTCCTGACTTTC
TRBV9,TRBJ2-1,.,TRBD2,CASSVEQAGAEQFF,TGTGCCAGCAGCGTAGAGCAAGCGGGGGCCGAGCAGTTCTTC
TRBV2,TRBJ1-5,.,TRBD1,CASSPGQGQPQHF,TGTGCCAGCAGTCCCGGACAGGGCCAGCCCCAGCATTTT
TRBV9,TRBJ1-3,.,.,CASSVDSLSGNTIYF,TGTGCCAGCTCTGTAGACAGTCTCTCTGGAAACACCATATATTTT
TRBV6-5,TRBJ2-1,.,.,CASRRLAFSYNEQFF,TGTGCCAGCAGGCGTCTAGCGTTCTCCTACAATGAGCAGTTCTTC
TRBV2,TRBJ1-1,few,.,CASRGQWNTEAFF,TGTGCCAGCAGAGGACAGTGGAACACTGAAGCTTTCTTT
TRBV11-2,TRBJ2-7,.,TRBD1,CASSRGDRGGEQYF,TGTGCCAGCAGCCGCGGGGACAGGGGAGGAGAGCAGTACTTC
TRBV7-2,TRBJ2-1,.,TRBD2,CASSSGLALFRNEQFF,TGTGCCAGCAGCTCTGGACTAGCTCTTTTCCGCAATGAGCAGTTCTTC
TRBV6-1,TRBJ2-7,few,TRBD1,CASLGQGVNEQYF,TGTGCCAGCCTAGGACAGGGGGTCAACGAGCAGTACTTC
TRBV7-6,TRBJ2-7,.,TRBD2,CASSLLAGGHEQYF,TGTGCCAGCAGCTTATTAGCGGGAGGGCACGAGCAGTACTTC
TRBV28,TRBJ2-6,.,.,CASSLTGGGAGANVLTF,TGTGCCAGCAGTTTGACCGGGGGTGGAGCTGGGGCCAACGTCCTGACTTTC
TRBV28,TRBJ2-5,.,.,CASRLGSSETQYF,TGTGCCAGCAGATTGGGGAGCTCGGAGACCCAGTACTTC
TRBV5-4,TRBJ2-7,.,TRBD1,CASSQPGQGTYEQYF,TGTGCCAGCAGTCAACCGGGACAGGGTACCTACGAGCAGTACTTC
TRBV2,TRBJ2-3,once,TRBD2,CASSGLAGSTDTQYF,TGTGCCAGCAGTGGCCTAGCGGGAAGCACAGATACGCAGTATTTT
TRBV5-1,TRBJ2-7,.,.,CASSSGSHTSYEQYF,TGCGCCAGCAGCTCCGGGAGCCACACCTCCTACGAGCAGTACTTC
TRBV4-2,TRBJ2-1,.,TRBD2,CASSQVTSGSGVRANEQFF,TGTGCCAGCAGCCAAGTAACTAGCGGGAGCGGGGTACGAGCGAATGAGCAGTTCTTC
TRBV28,TRBJ2-7,.,.,CASSRSYYEQYF,TGTGCCAGCAGCCGTAGCTACTACGAGCAGTACTTC
TRBV28,TRBJ2-5,.,.,CASSLPRKEETQYF,TGTGCCAGCAGTTTGCCCAGGAAAGAAGAGACCCAGTACTTC
TRBV4-2,TRBJ1-1,once,.,CASSQHKRISRRGTGAFF,TGTGCCAGCAGCCAACACAAGAGGATCTCCCGGAGAGGGACTGGAGCTTTCTTT
TRBV6-1,TRBJ1-2,few,.,CASSPQRNYGYTF,TGTGCCAGCAGTCCCCAGCGTAACTATGGCTACACCTTC
TRBV5-6,TRBJ1-1,.,.,CASSFRSTGSAEAFF,TGTGCCAGCAGCTTCAGATCCACCGGGTCGGCTGAAGCTTTCTTT
TRBV7-2,TRBJ1-2,few,.,CASSLRGDPYGYTF,TGTGCCAGCAGCCTCCGGGGGGACCCCTATGGCTACACCTTC
TRBV15,TRBJ2-3,.,.,CATSPIGTREDTQYF,TGTGCCACCAGCCCAATCGGGACCCGGGAGGATACGCAGTATTTT
TRBV15,TRBJ2-3,few,.,CATSRGVLDTQYF,TGTGCCACCAGCAGAGGAGTTCTAGATACGCAGTATTTT
TRBV18,TRBJ1-1,.,TRBD1,CASSPMTGGRYTEAFF,TGTGCCAGCTCACCAATGACAGGGGGAAGGTACACTGAAGCTTTCTTT
TRBV11-2,TRBJ1-1,few,.,CASSLALNTEAFF,TGTGCCAGCAGCTTAGCGTTGAACACTGAAGCTTTCTTT
TRBV5-4,TRBJ2-3,.,TRBD2,CASSPGTSGSDTQYF,TGTGCCAGCAGCCCCGGGACTAGCGGGTCAGATACGCAGTATTTT
TRBV7-2,TRBJ2-2,.,.,CASSLRGSGELFF,TGTGCCAGCAGCTTACGGGGGTCCGGGGAGCTGTTTTTT
TRBV2,TRBJ2-3,.,.,CASSGRTGTLSQYF,TGTGCCAGCAGTGGAAGAACGGGAACCCTTTCGCAGTATTTT
TRBV30,TRBJ2-5,.,TRBD2,CAWSRFKTSGRTRETQYF,TGTGCCTGGAGTCGCTTCAAAACTAGCGGGAGAACACGCGAGACCCAGTACTTC
TRBV5-4,TRBJ2-1,few,.,CASSPGGEASYNEQFF,TGTGCCAGCAGCCCCGGAGGGGAGGCCTCCTACAATGAGCAGTTCTTC
TRBV10-3,TRBJ2-3,few,TRBD1,CAISRGQGTDTQYF,TGTGCCATCTCCAGGGGACAGGGCACAGATACGCAGTATTTT
TRBV27,TRBJ2-1,few,TRBD1,CASSSGTGTGHNEQFF,TGTGCCAGCAGTTCGGGAACCGGGACAGGACACAATGAGCAGTTCTTC
TRBV6-1,TRBJ2-3,.,TRBD2,CASSERLAGGSLTDTQYF,TGTGCCAGCAGTGAACGACTAGCGGGAGGTAGTTTAACAGATACGCAGTATTTT
TRBV28,TRBJ2-1,.,.,CATPKRTNNEQFF,TGTGCCACCCCGAAACGGACTAACAATGAGCAGTTCTTC
TRBV5-1,TRBJ1-4,.,.,CASSPGNNEKLFF,TGCGCCAGCAGCCCCGGTAATAATGAAAAACTGTTTTTT
TRBV7-9,TRBJ2-7,.,TRBD1,CASSEQGGDGEQYF,TGTGCCAGCAGCGAACAGGGGGGAGACGGCGAGCAGTACTTC
TRBV9,TRBJ2-1,.,TRBD2,CASSVGLAGAYNEQFF,TGTGCCAGCAGCGTTGGACTAGCGGGGGCCTACAATGAGCAGTTCTTC
TRBV4-3,TRBJ2-1,.,TRBD2,CASSLTGTSYEQFF,TGCGCCAGCAGCCTCACCGGGACTAGCTATGAGCAGTTCTTC